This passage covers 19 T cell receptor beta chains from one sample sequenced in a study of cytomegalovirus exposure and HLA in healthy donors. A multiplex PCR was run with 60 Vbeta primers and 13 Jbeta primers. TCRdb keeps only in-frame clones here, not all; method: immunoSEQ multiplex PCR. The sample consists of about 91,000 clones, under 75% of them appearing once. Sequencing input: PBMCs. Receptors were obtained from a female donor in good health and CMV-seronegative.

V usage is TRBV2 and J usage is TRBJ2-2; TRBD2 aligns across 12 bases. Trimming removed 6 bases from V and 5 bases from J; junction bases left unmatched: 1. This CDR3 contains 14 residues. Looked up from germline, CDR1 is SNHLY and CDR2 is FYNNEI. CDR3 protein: CASRGLAGTGELFF. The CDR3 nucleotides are TGTGCCAGCAGAGGACTAGCGGGGACCGGGGAGCTGTTTTTT. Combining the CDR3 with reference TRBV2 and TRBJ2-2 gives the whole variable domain EPEVTQTPSHQVTQMGQEVILRCVPISNHLYFYWYRQILGQKVEFLVSFYNNEISEKSEIFDDQFSVERPDGSNFTLKIRSTKLEDSAMYFCASRGLAGTGELFFGEGSRLTVL.

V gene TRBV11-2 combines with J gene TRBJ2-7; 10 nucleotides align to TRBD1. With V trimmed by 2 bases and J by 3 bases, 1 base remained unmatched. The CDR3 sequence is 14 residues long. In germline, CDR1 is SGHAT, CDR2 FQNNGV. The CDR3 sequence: CASSLRDRGYEQYF. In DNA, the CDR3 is TGTGCCAGCAGCTTACGGGACAGGGGCTACGAGCAGTACTTC.

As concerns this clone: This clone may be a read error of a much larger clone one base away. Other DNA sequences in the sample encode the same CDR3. The CDR3 region has the DNA TGTGCCAGCAGTGACGACATCACTAATGAGCAGTTCTTC. This codes for CASSDDITNEQFF. The J gene is TRBJ2-1, the V gene TRBV6-1; D remains ambiguous. Germline V gene lookup returns CDR1 MNHNS and CDR2 SASEGT. Between the trimmed V and J ends, which lost 3 bases and 7 bases, there was a span of 10 bases. The CDR3 totals 13 residues.

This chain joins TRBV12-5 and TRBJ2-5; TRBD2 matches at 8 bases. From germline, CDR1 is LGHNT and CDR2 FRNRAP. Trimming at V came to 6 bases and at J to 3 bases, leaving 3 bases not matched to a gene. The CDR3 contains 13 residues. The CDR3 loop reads CASGRAGEETQYF. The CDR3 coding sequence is TGTGCTAGTGGACGAGCGGGAGAAGAGACCCAGTACTTC. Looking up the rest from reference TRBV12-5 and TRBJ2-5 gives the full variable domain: DARVTQTPRHKVTEMGQEVTMRCQPILGHNTVFWYRQTMMQGLELLAYFRNRAPLDDSGMPKDRFSAEMPDATLATLKIQPSEPRDSAVYFCASGRAGEETQYFGPGTRLLVL.

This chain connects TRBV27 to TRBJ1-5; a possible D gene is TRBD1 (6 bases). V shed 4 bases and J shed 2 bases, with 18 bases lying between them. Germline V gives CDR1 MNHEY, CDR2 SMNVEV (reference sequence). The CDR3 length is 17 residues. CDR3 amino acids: CASSSKEQGGRNQPQHF. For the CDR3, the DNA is TGTGCCAGCAGTTCGAAGGAACAGGGAGGGCGCAATCAGCCCCAGCATTTT.

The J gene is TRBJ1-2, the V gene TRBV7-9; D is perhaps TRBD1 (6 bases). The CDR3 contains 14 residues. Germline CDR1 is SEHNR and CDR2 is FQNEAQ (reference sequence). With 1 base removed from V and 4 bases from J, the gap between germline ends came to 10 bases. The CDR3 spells CASSLGQAFYGYTF. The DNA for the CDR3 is TGTGCCAGCAGCTTAGGACAGGCGTTCTATGGCTACACCTTC.

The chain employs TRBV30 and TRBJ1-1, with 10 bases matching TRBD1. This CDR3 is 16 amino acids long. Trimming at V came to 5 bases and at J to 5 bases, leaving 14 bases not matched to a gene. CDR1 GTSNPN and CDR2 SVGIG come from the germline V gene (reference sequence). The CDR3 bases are TGTGCCTGGTGCTTGGACAGGGGGGGCATTCGGACTGAAGCTTTCTTT. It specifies CAWCLDRGGIRTEAFF.

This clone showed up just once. The CDR3, as DNA: TGTGCCAGCAGCTTAGCAGCAGGGAACACTGAAGCTTTCTTT. Protein: CASSLAAGNTEAFF. J is TRBJ1-1 and V is TRBV7-9; no reliable D call. The germline V gene has CDR1 SEHNR and CDR2 FQNEAQ (reference sequence). V was cut by 0 bases and J by 1 base, with 6 bases left in between. The CDR3 sequence is 14 residues long.

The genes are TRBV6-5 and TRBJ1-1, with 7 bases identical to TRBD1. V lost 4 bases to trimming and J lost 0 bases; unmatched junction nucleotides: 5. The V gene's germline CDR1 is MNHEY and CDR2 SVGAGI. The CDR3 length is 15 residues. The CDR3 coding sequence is TGTGCCAGCAGTTCATTCGGGACAGTGAACACTGAAGCTTTCTTT. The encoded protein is CASSSFGTVNTEAFF.

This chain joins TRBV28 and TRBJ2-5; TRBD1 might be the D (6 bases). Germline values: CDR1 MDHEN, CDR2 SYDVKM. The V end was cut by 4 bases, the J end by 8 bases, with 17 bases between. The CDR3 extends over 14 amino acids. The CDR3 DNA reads TGTGCCAGCAGTTGGGACATTGGGGGACGCACCCAGTACTTC. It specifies CASSWDIGGRTQYF.

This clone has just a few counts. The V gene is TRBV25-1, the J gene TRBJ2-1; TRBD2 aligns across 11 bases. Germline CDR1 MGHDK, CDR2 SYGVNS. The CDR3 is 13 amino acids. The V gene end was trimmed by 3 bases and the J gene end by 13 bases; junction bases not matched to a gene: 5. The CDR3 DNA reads TGTGCCAGCAGTGATAGGCTAGCGGGGGGTCAGTTCTTC. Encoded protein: CASSDRLAGGQFF. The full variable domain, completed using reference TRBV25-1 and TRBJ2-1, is EADIYQTPRYLVIGTGKKITLECSQTMGHDKMYWYQQDPGMELHLIHYSYGVNSTEKGDLSSESTVSRIRTEHFPLTLESARPSHTSQYLCASSDRLAGGQFFGPGTRLTVL.

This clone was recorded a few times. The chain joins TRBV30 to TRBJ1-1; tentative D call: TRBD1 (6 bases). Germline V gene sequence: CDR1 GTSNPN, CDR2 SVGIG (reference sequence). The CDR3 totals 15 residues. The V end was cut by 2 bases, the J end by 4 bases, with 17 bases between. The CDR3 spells CAWSSWEGGSTEAFF. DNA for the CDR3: TGTGCCTGGAGTAGCTGGGAGGGGGGAAGCACTGAAGCTTTCTTT. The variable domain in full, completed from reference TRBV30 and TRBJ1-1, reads SQTIHQWPATLVQPVGSPLSLECTVEGTSNPNLYWYRQAAGRGLQLLFYSVGIGQISSEVPQNLSASRPQDRQFILSSKKLLLSDSGFYLCAWSSWEGGSTEAFFGQGTRLTVV.

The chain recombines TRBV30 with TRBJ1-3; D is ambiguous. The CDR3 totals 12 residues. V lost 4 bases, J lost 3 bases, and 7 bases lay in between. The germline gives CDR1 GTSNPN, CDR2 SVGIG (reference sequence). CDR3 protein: CAWIGDGNTIYF. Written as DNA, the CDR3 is TGTGCCTGGATCGGGGATGGAAACACCATATATTTT.

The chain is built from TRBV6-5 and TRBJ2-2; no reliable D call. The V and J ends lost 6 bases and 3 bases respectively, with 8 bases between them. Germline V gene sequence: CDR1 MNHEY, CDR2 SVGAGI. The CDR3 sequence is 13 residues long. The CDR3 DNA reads TGTGCCAGCAGGGCAGGCTACACCGGGGAGCTGTTTTTT. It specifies CASRAGYTGELFF.

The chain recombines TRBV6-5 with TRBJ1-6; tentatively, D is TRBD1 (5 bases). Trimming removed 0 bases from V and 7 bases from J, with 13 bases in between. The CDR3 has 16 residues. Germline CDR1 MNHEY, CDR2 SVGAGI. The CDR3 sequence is CASSYSPGGWNSPLHF. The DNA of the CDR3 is TGTGCCAGCAGTTACTCGCCGGGGGGGTGGAATTCACCCCTCCACTTT.

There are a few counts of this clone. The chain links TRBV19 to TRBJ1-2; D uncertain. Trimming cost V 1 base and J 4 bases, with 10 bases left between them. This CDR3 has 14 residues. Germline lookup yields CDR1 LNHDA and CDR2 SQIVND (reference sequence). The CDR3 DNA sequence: TGTGCCAGTAGTATAGCAGGTCCCCTCTATGGCTACACCTTC. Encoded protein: CASSIAGPLYGYTF.

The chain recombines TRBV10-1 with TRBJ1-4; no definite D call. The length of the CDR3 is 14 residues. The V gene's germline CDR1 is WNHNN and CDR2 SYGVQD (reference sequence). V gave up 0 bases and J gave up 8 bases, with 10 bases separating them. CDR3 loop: CASSESGATEKLFF. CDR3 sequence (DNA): TGCGCCAGCAGTGAGTCAGGAGCTACCGAAAAACTGTTTTTT.

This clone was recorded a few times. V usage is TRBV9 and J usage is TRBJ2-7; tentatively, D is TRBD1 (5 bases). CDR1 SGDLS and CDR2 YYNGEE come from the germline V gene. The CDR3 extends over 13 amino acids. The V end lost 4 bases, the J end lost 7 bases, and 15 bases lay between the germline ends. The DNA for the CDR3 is TGTGCCAGCAGCCCCCCAGCTAGGGGTGAGCAGTACTTC. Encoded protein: CASSPPARGEQYF.

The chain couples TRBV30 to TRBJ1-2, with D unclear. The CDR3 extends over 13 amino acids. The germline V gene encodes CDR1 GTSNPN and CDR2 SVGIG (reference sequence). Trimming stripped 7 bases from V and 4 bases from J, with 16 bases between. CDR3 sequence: CASGGQNLYGYTF. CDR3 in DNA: TGTGCCTCGGGCGGGCAGAATCTCTATGGCTACACCTTC. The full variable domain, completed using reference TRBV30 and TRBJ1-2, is SQTIHQWPATLVQPVGSPLSLECTVEGTSNPNLYWYRQAAGRGLQLLFYSVGIGQISSEVPQNLSASRPQDRQFILSSKKLLLSDSGFYLCASGGQNLYGYTFGSGTRLTVV.